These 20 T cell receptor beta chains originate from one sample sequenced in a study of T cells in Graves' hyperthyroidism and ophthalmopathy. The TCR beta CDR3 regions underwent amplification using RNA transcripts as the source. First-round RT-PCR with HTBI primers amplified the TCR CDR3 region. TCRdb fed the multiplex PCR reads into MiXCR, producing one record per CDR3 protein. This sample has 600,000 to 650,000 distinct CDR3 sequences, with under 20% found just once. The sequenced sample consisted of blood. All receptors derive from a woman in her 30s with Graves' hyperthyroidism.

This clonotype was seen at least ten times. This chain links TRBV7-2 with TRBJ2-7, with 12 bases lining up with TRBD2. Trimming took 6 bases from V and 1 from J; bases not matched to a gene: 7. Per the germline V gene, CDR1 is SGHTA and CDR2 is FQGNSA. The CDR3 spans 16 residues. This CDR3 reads CASSTTLAGGSYEQYF. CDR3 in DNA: TGTGCCAGCAGTACAACCCTAGCGGGAGGGTCCTACGAGCAGTACTTC.

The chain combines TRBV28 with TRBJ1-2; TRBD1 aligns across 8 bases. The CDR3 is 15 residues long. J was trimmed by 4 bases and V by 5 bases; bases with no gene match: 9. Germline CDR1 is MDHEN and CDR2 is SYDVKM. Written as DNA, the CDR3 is TGTGCCAGCAGTCCCTCGGACAGGGCATTCTATGGCTACACCTTC. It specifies CASSPSDRAFYGYTF.

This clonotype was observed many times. The CDR3 nucleotides read TGTGCCAGCAGTTTGGGAGCTAGCGGGCCCTACAATGAGCAGTTCTTC. Translating gives CASSLGASGPYNEQFF. The rearrangement links TRBV28 to TRBJ2-1, with 8 nucleotides matching TRBD2. This CDR3 has 16 residues. V lost 3 bases and J lost 2; bases outside the gene matches: 6. Germline V gene sequence: CDR1 MDHEN, CDR2 SYDVKM. The complete variable domain, with remaining parts taken from reference TRBV28 and TRBJ2-1, reads DVKVTQSSRYLVKRTGEKVFLECVQDMDHENMFWYRQDPGLGLRLIYFSYDVKMKEKGDIPEGYSVSREKKERFSLILESASTNQTSMYLCASSLGASGPYNEQFFGPGTRLTVL.

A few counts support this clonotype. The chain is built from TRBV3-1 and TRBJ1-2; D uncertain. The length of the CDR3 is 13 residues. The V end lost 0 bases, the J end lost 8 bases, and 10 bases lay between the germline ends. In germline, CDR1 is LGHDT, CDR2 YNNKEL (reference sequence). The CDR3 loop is CASSQETRSGYTF. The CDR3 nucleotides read TGTGCCAGCAGCCAAGAGACACGTAGCGGCTACACCTTC.

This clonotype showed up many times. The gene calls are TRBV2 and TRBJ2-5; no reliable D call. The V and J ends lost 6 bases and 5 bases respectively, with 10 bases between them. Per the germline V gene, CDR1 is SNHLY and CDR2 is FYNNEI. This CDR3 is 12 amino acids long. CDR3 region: CASSPSSETQYF. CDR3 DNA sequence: TGTGCCAGCAGCCCCTCCTCGGAGACCCAGTACTTC. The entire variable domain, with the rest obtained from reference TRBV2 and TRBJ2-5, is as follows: EPEVTQTPSHQVTQMGQEVILRCVPISNHLYFYWYRQILGQKVEFLVSFYNNEISEKSEIFDDQFSVERPDGSNFTLKIRSTKLEDSAMYFCASSPSSETQYFGPGTRLLVL.

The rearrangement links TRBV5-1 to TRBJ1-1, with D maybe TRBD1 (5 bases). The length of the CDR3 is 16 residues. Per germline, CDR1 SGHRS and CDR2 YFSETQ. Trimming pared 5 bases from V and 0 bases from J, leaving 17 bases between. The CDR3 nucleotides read TGCGCCAGCAGGGAATGGAATTGGGGGTTGAACACTGAAGCTTTCTTT. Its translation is CASREWNWGLNTEAFF.

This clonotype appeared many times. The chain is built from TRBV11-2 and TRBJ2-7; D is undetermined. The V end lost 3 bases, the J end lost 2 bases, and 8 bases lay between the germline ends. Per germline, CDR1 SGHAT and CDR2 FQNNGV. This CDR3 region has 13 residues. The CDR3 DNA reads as TGTGCCAGCAGCTTGGGGATCCCCTACGAGCAGTACTTC. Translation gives CASSLGIPYEQYF. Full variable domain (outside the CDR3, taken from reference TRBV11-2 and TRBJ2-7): EAGVAQSPRYKIIEKRQSVAFWCNPISGHATLYWYQQILGQGPKLLIQFQNNGVVDDSQLPKDRFSAERLKGVDSTLKIQPAKLEDSAVYLCASSLGIPYEQYFGPGTRLTVT.

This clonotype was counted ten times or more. CDR3 loop: CASSLRVRTNTEAFF. DNA for the CDR3: TGTGCCAGCAGTTTAAGGGTCCGGACGAACACTGAAGCTTTCTTT. V usage is TRBV27 and J usage is TRBJ1-1; D remains ambiguous. CDR1 is MNHEY and CDR2 is SMNVEV in the germline V gene (reference sequence). V was shortened by 2 bases and J by 1 base, with 11 bases between the two germline ends. This CDR3 spans 15 amino acids.

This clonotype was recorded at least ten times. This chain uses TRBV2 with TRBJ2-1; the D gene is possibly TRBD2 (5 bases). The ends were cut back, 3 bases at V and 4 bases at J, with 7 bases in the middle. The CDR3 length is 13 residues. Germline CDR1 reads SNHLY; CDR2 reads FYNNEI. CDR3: CASSEREYNEQFF. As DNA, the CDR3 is TGTGCCAGCAGTGAGAGGGAGTACAATGAGCAGTTCTTC.

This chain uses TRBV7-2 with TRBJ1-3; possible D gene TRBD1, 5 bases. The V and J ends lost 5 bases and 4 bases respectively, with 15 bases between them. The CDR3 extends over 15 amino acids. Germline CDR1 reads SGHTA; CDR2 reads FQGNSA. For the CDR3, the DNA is TGTGCCAGCAGCCAACAGGCAGGGATGGGAAACACCATATATTTT. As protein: CASSQQAGMGNTIYF.

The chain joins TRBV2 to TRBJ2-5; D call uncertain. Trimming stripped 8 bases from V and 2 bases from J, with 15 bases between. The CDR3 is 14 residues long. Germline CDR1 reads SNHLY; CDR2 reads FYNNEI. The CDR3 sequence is CASSEGPHQETQYF. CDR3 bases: TGTGCCAGCTCTGAAGGGCCACATCAAGAGACCCAGTACTTC. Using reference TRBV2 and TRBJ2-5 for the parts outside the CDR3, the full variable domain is EPEVTQTPSHQVTQMGQEVILRCVPISNHLYFYWYRQILGQKVEFLVSFYNNEISEKSEIFDDQFSVERPDGSNFTLKIRSTKLEDSAMYFCASSEGPHQETQYFGPGTRLLVL.

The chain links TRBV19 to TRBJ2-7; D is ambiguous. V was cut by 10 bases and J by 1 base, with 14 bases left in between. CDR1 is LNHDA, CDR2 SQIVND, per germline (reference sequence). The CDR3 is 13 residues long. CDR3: CATPNLLSYEQYF. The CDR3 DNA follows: TGTGCCACCCCCAACCTCCTTTCCTACGAGCAGTACTTC.

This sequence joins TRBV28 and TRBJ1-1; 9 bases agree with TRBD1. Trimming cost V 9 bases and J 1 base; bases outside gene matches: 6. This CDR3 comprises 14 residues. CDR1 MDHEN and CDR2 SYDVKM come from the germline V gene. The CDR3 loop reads CASRPGQGNTEAFF. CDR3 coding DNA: TGTGCCAGTCGGCCGGGACAGGGGAACACTGAAGCTTTCTTT.

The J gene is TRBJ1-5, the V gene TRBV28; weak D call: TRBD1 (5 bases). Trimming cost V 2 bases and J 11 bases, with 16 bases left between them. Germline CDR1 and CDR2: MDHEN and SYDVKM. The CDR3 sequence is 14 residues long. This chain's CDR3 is CASSLPGTALAQHF. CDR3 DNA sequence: TGTGCCAGCAGTTTACCCGGGACCGCGCTGGCCCAGCATTTT.

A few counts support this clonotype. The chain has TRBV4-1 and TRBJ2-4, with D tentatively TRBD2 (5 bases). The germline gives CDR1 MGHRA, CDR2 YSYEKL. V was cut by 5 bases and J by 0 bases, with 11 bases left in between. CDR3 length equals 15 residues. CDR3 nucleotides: TGCGCCAGCAGCGAGGGAGTACTAGCCAAAAACATTCAGTACTTC. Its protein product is CASSEGVLAKNIQYF.

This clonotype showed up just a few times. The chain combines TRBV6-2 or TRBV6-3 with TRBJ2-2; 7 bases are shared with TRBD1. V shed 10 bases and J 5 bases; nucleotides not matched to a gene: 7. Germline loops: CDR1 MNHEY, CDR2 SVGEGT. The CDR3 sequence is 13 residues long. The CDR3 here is CAIITGVTGELFF. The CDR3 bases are TGTGCCATTATTACAGGGGTAACCGGGGAGCTGTTTTTT.

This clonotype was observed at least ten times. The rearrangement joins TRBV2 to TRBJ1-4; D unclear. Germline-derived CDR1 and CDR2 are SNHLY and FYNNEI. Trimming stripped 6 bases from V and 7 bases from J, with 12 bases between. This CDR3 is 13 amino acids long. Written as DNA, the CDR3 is TGTGCCAGCAGGGCCACAAGAGGTGAAAAACTGTTTTTT. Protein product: CASRATRGEKLFF.

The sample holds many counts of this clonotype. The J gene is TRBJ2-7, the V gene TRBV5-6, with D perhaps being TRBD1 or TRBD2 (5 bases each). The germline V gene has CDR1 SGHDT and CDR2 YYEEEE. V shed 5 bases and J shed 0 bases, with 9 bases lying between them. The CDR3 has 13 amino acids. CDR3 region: CASRAGSSYEQYF. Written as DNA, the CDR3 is TGTGCCAGCAGAGCAGGGAGCTCCTACGAGCAGTACTTC.

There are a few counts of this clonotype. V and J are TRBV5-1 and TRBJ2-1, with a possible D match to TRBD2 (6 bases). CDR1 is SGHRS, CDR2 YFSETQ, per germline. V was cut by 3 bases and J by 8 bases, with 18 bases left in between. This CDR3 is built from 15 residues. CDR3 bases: TGCGCCAGCAGCTCTACTAGCTCCCCGAGGGATGAGCAGTTCTTC. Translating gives CASSSTSSPRDEQFF.

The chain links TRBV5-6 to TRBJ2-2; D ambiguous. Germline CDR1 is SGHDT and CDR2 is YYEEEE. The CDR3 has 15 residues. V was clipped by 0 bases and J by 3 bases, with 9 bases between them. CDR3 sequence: CASSLAYTDTGELFF. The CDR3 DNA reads TGTGCCAGCAGCTTGGCCTATACGGACACCGGGGAGCTGTTTTTT.